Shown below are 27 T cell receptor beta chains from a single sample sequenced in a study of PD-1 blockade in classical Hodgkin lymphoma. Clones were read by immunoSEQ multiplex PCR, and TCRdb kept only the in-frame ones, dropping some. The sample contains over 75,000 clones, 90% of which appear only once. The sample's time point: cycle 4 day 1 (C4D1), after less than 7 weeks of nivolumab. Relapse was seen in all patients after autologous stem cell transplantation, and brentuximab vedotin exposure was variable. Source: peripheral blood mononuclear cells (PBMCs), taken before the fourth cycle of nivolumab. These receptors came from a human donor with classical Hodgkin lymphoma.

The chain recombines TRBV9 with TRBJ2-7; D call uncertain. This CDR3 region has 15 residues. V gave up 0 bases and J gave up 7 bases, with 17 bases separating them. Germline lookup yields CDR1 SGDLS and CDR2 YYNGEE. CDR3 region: CASSVADGAAREQYF. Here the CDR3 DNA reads TGTGCCAGCAGCGTAGCAGACGGTGCAGCTCGGGAGCAGTACTTC.

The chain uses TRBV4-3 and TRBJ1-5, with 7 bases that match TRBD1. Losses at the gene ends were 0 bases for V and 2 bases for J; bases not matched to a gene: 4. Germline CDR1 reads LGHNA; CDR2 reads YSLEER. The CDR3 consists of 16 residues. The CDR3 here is CASSQDSGGGNQPQHF. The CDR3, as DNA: TGCGCCAGCAGCCAAGACTCAGGGGGAGGCAATCAGCCCCAGCATTTT.

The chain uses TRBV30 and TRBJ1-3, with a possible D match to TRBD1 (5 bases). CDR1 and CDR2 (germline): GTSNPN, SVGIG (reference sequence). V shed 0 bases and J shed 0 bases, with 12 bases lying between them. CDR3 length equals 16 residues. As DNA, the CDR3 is TGTGCCTGGAGTGTGGGTAGGGGAAACTCTGGAAACACCATATATTTT. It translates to CAWSVGRGNSGNTIYF.

The CDR3, as DNA: TGCGCCAGCAGCTTTGATAGGACCTATAACTATGGCTACACCTTC. Encoded protein: CASSFDRTYNYGYTF. This chain uses TRBV5-1 with TRBJ1-2; no definite D call. The V end was cut by 2 bases, the J end by 1 base, with 12 bases between. The V gene's germline CDR1 is SGHRS and CDR2 YFSETQ. The CDR3 length is 15 residues. Full variable domain (remainder filled in from reference TRBV5-1 and TRBJ1-2): KAGVTQTPRYLIKTRGQQVTLSCSPISGHRSVSWYQQTPGQGLQFLFEYFSETQRNKGNFPGRFSGRQFSNSRSEMNVSTLELGDSALYLCASSFDRTYNYGYTFGSGTRLTVV.

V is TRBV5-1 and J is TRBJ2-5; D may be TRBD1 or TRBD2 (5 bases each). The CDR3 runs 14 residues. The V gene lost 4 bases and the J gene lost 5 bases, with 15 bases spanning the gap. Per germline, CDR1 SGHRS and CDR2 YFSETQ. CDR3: CASSTGSWRETQYF. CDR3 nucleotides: TGCGCCAGCAGCACAGGCAGTTGGAGGGAGACCCAGTACTTC. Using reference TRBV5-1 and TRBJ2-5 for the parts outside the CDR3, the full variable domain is KAGVTQTPRYLIKTRGQQVTLSCSPISGHRSVSWYQQTPGQGLQFLFEYFSETQRNKGNFPGRFSGRQFSNSRSEMNVSTLELGDSALYLCASSTGSWRETQYFGPGTRLLVL.

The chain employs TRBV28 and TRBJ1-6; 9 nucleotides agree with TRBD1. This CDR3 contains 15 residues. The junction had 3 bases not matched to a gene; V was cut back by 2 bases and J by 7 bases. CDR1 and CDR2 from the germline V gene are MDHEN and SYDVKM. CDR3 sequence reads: CASSLLTGGNSPLHF. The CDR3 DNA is TGTGCCAGCAGTTTACTGACAGGGGGGAATTCACCCCTCCACTTT.

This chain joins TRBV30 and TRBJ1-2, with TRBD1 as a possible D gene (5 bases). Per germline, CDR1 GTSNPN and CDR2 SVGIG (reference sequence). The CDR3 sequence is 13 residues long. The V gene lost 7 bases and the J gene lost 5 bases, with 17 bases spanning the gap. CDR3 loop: CALSQGGEYGYTF. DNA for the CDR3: TGTGCCTTATCCCAGGGTGGAGAGTATGGCTACACCTTC.

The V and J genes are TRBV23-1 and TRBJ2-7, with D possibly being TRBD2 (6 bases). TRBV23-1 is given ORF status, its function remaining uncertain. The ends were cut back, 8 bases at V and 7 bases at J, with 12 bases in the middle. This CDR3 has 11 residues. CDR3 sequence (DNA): TGCGCCAGCCCCTCCGGGGGTGAGCAGTACTTC. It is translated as CASPSGGEQYF.

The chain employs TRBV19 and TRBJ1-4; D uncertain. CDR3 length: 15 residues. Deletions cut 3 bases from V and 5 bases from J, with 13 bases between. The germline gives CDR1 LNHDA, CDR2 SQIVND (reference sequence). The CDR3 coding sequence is TGTGCCAGTAGTATCGGCCGGTTACAAAATGAAAAACTGTTTTTT. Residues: CASSIGRLQNEKLFF. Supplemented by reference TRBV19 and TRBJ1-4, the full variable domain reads DGGITQSPKYLFRKEGQNVTLSCEQNLNHDAMYWYRQDPGQGLRLIYYSQIVNDFQKGDIAEGYSVSREKKESFPLTVTSAQKNPTAFYLCASSIGRLQNEKLFFGSGTQLSVL.

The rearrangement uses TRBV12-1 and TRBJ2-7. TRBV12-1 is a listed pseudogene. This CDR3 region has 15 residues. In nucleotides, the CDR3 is TGTGCCAGCAGCTTTGAATTAATCTTATGCATGGGGCAGTACTTC. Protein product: CASSFELILCMGQYF.

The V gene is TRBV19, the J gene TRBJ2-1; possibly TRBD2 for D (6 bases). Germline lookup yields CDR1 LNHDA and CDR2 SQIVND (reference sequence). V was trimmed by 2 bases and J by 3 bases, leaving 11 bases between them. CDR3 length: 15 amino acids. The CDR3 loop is CASSISSTSYNEQFF. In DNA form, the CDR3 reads TGTGCCAGTAGTATAAGCTCGACTAGCTACAATGAGCAGTTCTTC.

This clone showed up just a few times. The CDR3: CASSFGAWSEQYF. In nucleotides, the CDR3 is TGTGCCAGCAGCTTCGGAGCCTGGAGCGAGCAGTACTTC. V gene TRBV7-2 combines with J gene TRBJ2-7; D call uncertain. V lost 3 bases and J 6 bases, leaving 12 bases between the germline ends. The CDR3 sequence is 13 residues long. Looked up from germline, CDR1 is SGHTA and CDR2 is FQGNSA. The full variable domain, with the rest looked up from reference TRBV7-2 and TRBJ2-7, is GAGVSQSPSNKVTEKGKDVELRCDPISGHTALYWYRQSLGQGLEFLIYFQGNSAPDKSGLPSDRFSAERTGGSVSTLTIQRTQQEDSAVYLCASSFGAWSEQYFGPGTRLTVT.

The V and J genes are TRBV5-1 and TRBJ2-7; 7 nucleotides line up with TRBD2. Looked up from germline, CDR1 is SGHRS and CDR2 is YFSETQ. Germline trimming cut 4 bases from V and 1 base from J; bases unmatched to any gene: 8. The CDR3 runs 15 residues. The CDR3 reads CASSPRGERSYEQYF. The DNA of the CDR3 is TGCGCCAGCAGCCCCCGGGGGGAACGGTCCTACGAGCAGTACTTC.

CDR3 residues: CASSPDKTYEQYF. CDR3 in DNA: TGTGCCAGCAGCCCGGACAAAACCTACGAGCAGTACTTC. The chain uses TRBV7-9 and TRBJ2-7, with D perhaps matching TRBD1 (5 bases). The CDR3 runs 13 residues. Germline CDR1 is SEHNR and CDR2 is FQNEAQ (reference sequence). V dropped 5 bases and J dropped 2 bases, with 10 bases sitting between them.

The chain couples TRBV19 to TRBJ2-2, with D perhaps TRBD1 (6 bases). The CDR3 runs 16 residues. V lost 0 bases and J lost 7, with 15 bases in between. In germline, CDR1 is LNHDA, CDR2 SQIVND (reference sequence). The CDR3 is CASSIDIGGRNGELFF. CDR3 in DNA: TGTGCCAGTAGTATAGATATTGGGGGCCGTAACGGGGAGCTGTTTTTT. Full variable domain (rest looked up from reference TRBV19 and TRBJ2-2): DGGITQSPKYLFRKEGQNVTLSCEQNLNHDAMYWYRQDPGQGLRLIYYSQIVNDFQKGDIAEGYSVSREKKESFPLTVTSAQKNPTAFYLCASSIDIGGRNGELFFGEGSRLTVL.

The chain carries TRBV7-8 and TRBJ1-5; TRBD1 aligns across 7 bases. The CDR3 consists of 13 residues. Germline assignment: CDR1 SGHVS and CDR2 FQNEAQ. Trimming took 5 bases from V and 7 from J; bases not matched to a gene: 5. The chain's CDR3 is CASSRNRGQPQHF. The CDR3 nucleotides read TGTGCCAGCAGCCGTAACAGGGGCCAGCCCCAGCATTTT. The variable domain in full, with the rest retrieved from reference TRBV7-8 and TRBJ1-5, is GAGVSQSPRYKVAKRGQDVALRCDPISGHVSLFWYQQALGQGPEFLTYFQNEAQLDKSGLPSDRFFAERPEGSVSTLKIQRTQQEDSAVYLCASSRNRGQPQHFGDGTRLSIL.

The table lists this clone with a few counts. CDR3 protein: CSARRQVEAFF. CDR3 DNA sequence: TGCAGTGCCCGCCGACAGGTTGAAGCTTTCTTT. V is TRBV20-1 and J is TRBJ1-1, with D tentatively TRBD1 (6 bases). Germline assignment: CDR1 DFQATT and CDR2 SNEGSKA (reference sequence). The V and J ends lost 6 bases and 7 bases respectively, with 12 bases between them. The CDR3 totals 11 residues.

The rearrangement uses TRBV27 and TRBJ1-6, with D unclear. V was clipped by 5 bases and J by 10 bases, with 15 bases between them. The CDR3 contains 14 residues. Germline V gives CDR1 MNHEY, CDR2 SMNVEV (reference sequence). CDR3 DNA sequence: TGTGCCAGCAGTCCATTGGAGAGCGGATCACCCCTCCACTTT. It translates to CASSPLESGSPLHF.

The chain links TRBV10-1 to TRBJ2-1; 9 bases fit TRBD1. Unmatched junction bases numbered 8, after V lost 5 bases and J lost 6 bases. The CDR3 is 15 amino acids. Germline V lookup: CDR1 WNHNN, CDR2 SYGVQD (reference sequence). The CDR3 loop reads CASSSRDRVGNEQFF. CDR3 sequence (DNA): TGCGCCAGCAGTTCCCGGGACAGGGTCGGCAATGAGCAGTTCTTC.

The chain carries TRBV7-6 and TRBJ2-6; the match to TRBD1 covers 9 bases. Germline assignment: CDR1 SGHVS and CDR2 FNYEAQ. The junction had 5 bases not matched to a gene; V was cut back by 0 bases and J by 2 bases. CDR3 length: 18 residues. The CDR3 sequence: CASSLAATGGPGANVLTF. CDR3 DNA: TGTGCCAGCAGCTTAGCGGCGACAGGGGGGCCTGGGGCCAACGTCCTGACTTTC. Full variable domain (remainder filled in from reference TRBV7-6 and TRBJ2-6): GAGVSQSPRYKVTKRGQDVALRCDPISGHVSLYWYRQALGQGPEFLTYFNYEAQQDKSGLPNDRFSAERPEGSISTLTIQRTEQRDSAMYRCASSLAATGGPGANVLTFGAGSRLTVL.

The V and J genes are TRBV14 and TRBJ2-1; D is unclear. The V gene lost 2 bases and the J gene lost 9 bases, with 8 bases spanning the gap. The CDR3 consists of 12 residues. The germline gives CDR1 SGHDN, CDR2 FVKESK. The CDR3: CASSQILSEQFF. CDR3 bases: TGTGCCAGCAGCCAAATTCTTAGTGAGCAGTTCTTC. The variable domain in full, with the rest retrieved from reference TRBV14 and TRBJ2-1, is EAGVTQFPSHSVIEKGQTVTLRCDPISGHDNLYWYRRVMGKEIKFLLHFVKESKQDESGMPNNRFLAERTGGTYSTLKVQPAELEDSGVYFCASSQILSEQFFGPGTRLTVL.

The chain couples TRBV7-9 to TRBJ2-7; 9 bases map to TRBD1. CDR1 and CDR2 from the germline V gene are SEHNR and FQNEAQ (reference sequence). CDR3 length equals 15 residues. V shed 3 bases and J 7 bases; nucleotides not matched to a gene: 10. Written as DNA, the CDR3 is TGTGCCAGCAGCTTTCGGACAGGGGTTACGAGGGAGCAGTACTTC. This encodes CASSFRTGVTREQYF.

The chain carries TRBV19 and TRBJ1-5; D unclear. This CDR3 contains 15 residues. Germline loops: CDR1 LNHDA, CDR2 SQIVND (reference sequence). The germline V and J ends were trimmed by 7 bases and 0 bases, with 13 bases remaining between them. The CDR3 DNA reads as TGTGCCAGTAAGGATGGGTTGTATAGCAATCAGCCCCAGCATTTT. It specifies CASKDGLYSNQPQHF.

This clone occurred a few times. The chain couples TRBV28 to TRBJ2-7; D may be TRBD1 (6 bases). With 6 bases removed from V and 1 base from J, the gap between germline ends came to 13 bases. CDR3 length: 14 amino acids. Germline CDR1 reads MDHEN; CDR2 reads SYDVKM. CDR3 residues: CASSKLTGSYEQYF. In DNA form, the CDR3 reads TGTGCCAGCAGCAAATTAACAGGGTCCTACGAGCAGTACTTC.

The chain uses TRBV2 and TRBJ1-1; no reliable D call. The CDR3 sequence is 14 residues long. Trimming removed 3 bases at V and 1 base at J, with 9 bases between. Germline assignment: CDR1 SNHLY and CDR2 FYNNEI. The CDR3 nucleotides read TGTGCCAGCAGTGAGGAGGGTTGGAACACTGAAGCTTTCTTT. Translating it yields CASSEEGWNTEAFF.

CDR3 protein: CASSLGQEGGETQYF. The DNA for the CDR3 is TGTGCCAGCAGCTTAGGCCAGGAGGGCGGGGAGACCCAGTACTTC. V is TRBV13 and J is TRBJ2-5, with D tentatively TRBD2 (6 bases). From germline, CDR1 is PRHDT and CDR2 FYEKMQ (reference sequence). Trimming shortened V by 0 bases and J by 5 bases, and 13 bases separated the two germline ends. This CDR3 has 15 residues.

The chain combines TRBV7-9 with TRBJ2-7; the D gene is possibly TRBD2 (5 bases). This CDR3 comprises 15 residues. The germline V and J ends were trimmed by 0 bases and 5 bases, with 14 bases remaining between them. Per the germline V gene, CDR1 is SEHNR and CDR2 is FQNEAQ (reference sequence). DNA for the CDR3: TGTGCCAGCAGCTTAGCCCGCCCTCAGAGGGACGAGCAGTACTTC. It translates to CASSLARPQRDEQYF.